What follows are 15 T cell receptor beta chains derived from one specimen sequenced in a study of CXCR3-negative and CXCR3-positive naive CD8 T cells (dated by TCRdb to the late 2010s). Sequencing used a NextSeq 550. The Human TCR Profiling Kit (MiLaboratory) was used to make UMI-labeled 5' RACE TRB cDNA libraries. TCRdb reprocessed the reads and provides one entry for every CDR3 protein sequence; no DNA is given. This specimen's table enumerates some 7,000 distinct CDR3 sequences. The top ten constitute about 2% of the sample. The sequenced sample was naive CXCR3- CD8+ T cells from blood. In light of the paper, this sample's cell subset or site label describes: CD45RO-CCR7+CD27+CD95- naive CD8+ T cells lacking CXCR3 (TNR3-). Source of these receptors: a human donor in good health. Some clones in this sample may be carry-over from other donors' samples.

The chain joins TRBV29-1 to TRBJ2-7. The germline V gene has CDR1 SQVTM and CDR2 ANQGSEA. CDR3 length equals 14 residues. The CDR3 sequence is CSVEVGRQSYEQYF.

This clonotype shows up as medium-sized by frequency. The V and J genes are TRBV29-1 and TRBJ2-3; TCRdb reports TRBD2, a call that lacks DNA to check it against. The CDR3 contains 13 residues. Germline V gene data show CDR1 as SQVTM and CDR2 as ANQGSEA. The CDR3 here is CSVDGELVDTQYF.

The gene calls are TRBV29-1 and TRBJ2-7; TCRdb's D call of TRBD2 is untestable without DNA. The CDR3 length is 15 residues. Germline loops: CDR1 SQVTM, CDR2 ANQGSEA. CDR3: CSVVPVTSGSYEQYF.

The rearrangement uses TRBV6-2 or TRBV6-3 and TRBJ2-1; TCRdb calls TRBD1, which cannot be checked without DNA. This CDR3 has 14 amino acids. Germline V CDR1 and CDR2: MNHEY, SVGEGT. This chain's CDR3 is CASSPLEKANEQFF.

The chain has TRBV27 and TRBJ1-1. CDR3 length equals 14 residues. Germline CDR1 reads MNHEY; CDR2 reads SMNVEV (reference sequence). The CDR3 here is CASRSWGLNTEAFF.

Frequency places this clonotype as medium-sized. V is TRBV12-3 or TRBV12-4 and J is TRBJ2-7. The CDR3 has 13 amino acids. The CDR3 sequence is CASRLGASYEQYF.

Its frequency marks this clonotype as medium-sized. The gene calls are TRBV6-5 and TRBJ2-2. Per the germline V gene, CDR1 is MNHEY and CDR2 is SVGAGI. The length of the CDR3 is 15 residues. The CDR3 spells CASSYSLSNTGELFF.

The rearrangement links TRBV7-9 to TRBJ2-3; no DNA is available, so the TRBD1 call from TCRdb remains unchecked. This CDR3 is built from 15 residues. CDR1 and CDR2 (germline): SEHNR, FQNEAQ (reference sequence). CDR3 protein: CASSLLGGEPDTQYF.

According to its frequency, this clonotype is medium-sized. V is TRBV2 and J is TRBJ2-6; TCRdb's D gene call, TRBD2, goes unchecked for lack of DNA. This CDR3 is built from 17 residues. CDR1 and CDR2 (germline): SNHLY, FYNNEI. CDR3 in amino acids: CASTQDGTLPGANVLTF. The full variable domain, completed using reference TRBV2 and TRBJ2-6, is EPEVTQTPSHQVTQMGQEVILRCVPISNHLYFYWYRQILGQKVEFLVSFYNNEISEKSEIFDDQFSVERPDGSNFTLKIRSTKLEDSAMYFCASTQDGTLPGANVLTFGAGSRLTVL.

The chain is built from TRBV5-4 and TRBJ2-3; the D gene TCRdb calls, TRBD1, cannot be checked with no DNA. The CDR3 is 16 amino acids. Germline loops: CDR1 SGHNT, CDR2 YYREEE (reference sequence). Here the CDR3 reads CASSFPNSGRPDTQYF.

The V gene is TRBV10-3, the J gene TRBJ1-1. Germline V gene lookup returns CDR1 ENHRY and CDR2 SYGVKD. The CDR3 totals 14 residues. The CDR3 sequence: CAISESVENTEAFF.

This clonotype is medium-sized by frequency. The rearrangement joins TRBV29-1 to TRBJ1-1. CDR1 SQVTM and CDR2 ANQGSEA come from the germline V gene. This CDR3 is 15 amino acids long. The CDR3 loop reads CSVEFVGGLSTEAFF. The complete variable domain, with remaining parts taken from reference TRBV29-1 and TRBJ1-1, reads SAVISQKPSRDICQRGTSLTIQCQVDSQVTMMFWYRQQPGQSLTLIATANQGSEATYESGFVIDKFPISRPNLTFSTLTVSNMSPEDSSIYLCSVEFVGGLSTEAFFGQGTRLTVV.

The gene calls are TRBV29-1 and TRBJ1-1. CDR3 size: 12 residues. Germline CDR1 and CDR2: SQVTM and ANQGSEA. The CDR3 loop is CSVDWGNTEAFF.

V is TRBV3-1 and J is TRBJ2-1; the D gene TCRdb calls, TRBD2, cannot be checked with no DNA. This CDR3 has 19 amino acids. Germline V lookup: CDR1 LGHDT, CDR2 YNNKEL (reference sequence). The CDR3 here is CASSFSIRIGLAGVNEQFF.

The chain combines TRBV29-1 with TRBJ2-5; TCRdb's D call, TRBD1, is unchecked because there is no DNA. CDR1 is SQVTM, CDR2 ANQGSEA, per germline. The CDR3 is 14 residues long. Here the CDR3 reads CSVYDRHGWETQYF.